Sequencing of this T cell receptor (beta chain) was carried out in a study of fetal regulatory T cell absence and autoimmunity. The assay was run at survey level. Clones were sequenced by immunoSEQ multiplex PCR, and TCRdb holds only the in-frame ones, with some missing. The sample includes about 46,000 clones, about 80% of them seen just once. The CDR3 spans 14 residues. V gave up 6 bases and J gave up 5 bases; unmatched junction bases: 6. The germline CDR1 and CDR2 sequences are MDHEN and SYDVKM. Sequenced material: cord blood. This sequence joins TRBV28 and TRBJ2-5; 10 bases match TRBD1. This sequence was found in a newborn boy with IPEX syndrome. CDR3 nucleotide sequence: TGTGCCAGCAGCCTTAGGACAGGGGGTGAGACCCAGTACTTC. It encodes CASSLRTGGETQYF.